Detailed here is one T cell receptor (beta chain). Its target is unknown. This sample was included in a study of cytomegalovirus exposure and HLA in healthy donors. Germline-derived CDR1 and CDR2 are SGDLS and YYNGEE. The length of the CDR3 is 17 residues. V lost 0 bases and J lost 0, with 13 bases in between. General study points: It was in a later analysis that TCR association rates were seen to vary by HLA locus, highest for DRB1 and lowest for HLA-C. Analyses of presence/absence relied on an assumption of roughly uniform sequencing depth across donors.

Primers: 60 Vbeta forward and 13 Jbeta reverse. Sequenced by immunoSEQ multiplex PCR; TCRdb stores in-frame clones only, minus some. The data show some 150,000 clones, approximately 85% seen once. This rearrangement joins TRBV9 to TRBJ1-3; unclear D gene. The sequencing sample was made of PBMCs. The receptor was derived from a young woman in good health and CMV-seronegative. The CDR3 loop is CASSVAIDLGSGNTIYF. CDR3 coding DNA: TGTGCCAGCAGCGTAGCTATCGACCTAGGCTCTGGAAACACCATATATTTT.